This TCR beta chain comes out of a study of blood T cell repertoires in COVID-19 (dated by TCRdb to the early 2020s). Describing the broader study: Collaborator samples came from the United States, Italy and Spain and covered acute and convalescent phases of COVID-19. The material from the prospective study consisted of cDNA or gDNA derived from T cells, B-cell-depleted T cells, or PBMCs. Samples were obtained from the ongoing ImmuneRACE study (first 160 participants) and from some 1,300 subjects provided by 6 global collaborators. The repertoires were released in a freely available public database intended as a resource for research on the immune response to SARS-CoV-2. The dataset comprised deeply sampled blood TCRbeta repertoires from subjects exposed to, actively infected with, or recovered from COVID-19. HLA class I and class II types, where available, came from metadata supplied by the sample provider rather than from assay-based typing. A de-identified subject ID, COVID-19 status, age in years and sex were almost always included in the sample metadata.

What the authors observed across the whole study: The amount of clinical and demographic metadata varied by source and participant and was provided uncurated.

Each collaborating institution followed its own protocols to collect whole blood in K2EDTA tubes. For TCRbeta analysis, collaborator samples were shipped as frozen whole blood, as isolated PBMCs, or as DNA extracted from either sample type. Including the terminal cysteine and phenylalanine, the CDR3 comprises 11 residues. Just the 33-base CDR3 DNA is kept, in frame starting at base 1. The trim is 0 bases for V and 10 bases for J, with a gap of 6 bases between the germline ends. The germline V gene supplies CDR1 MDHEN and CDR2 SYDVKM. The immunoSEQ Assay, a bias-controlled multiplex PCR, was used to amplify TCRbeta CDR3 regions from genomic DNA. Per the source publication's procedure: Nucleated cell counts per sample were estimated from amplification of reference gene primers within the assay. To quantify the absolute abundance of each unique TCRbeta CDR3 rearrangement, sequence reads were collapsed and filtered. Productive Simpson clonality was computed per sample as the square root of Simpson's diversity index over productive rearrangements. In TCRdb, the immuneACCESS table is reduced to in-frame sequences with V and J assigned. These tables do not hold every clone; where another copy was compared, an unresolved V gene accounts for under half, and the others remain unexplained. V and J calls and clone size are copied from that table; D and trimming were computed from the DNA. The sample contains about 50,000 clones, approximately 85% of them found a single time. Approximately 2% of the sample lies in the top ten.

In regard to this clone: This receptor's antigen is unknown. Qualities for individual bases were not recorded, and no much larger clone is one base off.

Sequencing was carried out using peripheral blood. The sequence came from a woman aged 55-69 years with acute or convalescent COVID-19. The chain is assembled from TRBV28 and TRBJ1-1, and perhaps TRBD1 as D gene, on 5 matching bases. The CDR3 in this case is CASSLWGGAFF. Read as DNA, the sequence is TGTGCCAGCAGTTTATGGGGGGGAGCTTTCTTT.